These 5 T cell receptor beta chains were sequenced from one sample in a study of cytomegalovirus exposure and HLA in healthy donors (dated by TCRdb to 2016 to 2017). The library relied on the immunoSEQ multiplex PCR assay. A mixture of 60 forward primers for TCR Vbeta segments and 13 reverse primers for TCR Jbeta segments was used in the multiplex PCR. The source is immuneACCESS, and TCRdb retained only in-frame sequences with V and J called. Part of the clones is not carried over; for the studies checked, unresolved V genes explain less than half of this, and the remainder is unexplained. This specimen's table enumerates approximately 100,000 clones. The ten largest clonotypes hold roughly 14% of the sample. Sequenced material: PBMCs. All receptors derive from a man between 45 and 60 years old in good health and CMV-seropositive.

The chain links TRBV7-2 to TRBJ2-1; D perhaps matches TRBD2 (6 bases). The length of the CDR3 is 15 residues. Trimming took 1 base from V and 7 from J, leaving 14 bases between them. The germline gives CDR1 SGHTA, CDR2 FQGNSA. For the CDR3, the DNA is TGTGCCAGCAGCTTAGTGGTCCACGGGGGTAATGAGCAGTTCTTC. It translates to CASSLVVHGGNEQFF.

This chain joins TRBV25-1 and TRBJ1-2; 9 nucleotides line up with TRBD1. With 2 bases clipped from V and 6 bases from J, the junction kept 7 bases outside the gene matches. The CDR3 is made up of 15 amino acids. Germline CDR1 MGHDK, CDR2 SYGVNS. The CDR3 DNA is TGTGCCAGCAGTGAACCAGGGACAGGGAGGAATGGCTACACCTTC. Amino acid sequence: CASSEPGTGRNGYTF.

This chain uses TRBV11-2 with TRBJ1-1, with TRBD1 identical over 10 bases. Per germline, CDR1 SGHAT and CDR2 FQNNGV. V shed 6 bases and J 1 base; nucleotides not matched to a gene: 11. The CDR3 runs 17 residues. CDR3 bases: TGTGCCAGCAGGGGGACGATCCGGGACAGGGGGAACACTGAAGCTTTCTTT. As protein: CASRGTIRDRGNTEAFF.

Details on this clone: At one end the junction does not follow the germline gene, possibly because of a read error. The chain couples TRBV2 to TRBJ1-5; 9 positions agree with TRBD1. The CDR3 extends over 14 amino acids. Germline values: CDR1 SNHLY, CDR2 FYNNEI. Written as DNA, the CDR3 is TGTGCCAGCGGTGAACAGGGGGCAAGCCAGCCCCAGCATTTT. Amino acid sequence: CASGEQGASQPQHF.

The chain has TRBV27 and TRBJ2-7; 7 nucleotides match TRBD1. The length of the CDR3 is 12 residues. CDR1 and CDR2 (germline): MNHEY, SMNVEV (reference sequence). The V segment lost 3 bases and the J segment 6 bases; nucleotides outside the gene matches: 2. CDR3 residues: CASSLSGGEQYF. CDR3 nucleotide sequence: TGTGCCAGCAGTTTGTCAGGGGGCGAGCAGTACTTC.